Given below is one TCR beta chain in context. Its recognized antigen is unknown. No much larger clone is present one base from it, and per-base qualities are unavailable. To prepare the library, RT-PCR was applied. For sequencing, an Illumina HiSeq 2500 was employed. The public reads were reprocessed in TCRdb via fastp at Q25 and MiXCR, keeping in-frame beta chains. Each entry merges the rows of one CDR3 protein and shows their most common DNA and genes. The sample table records a few hundred thousand distinct CDR3 sequences; roughly 10% of these occur just once. More than 9.5% of the sample rests with the top ten. The V end loses 4 bases and the J end loses 6 bases, and a stretch of 16 bases separates them. CDR3 length: 14 amino acids, cysteine to phenylalanine. Of the read, only the CDR3 DNA is kept; its 42 bases are in frame from base 1. From a lookup of the germline V gene (reference sequence), CDR1 and CDR2 are LGHDT and YNNKEL.

The data are from a study of response to subunit inactivated influenza vaccine (dated by TCRdb to 2017 to 2018). Context from the whole study: To follow how T cells responded to a trivalent subunit inactivated influenza vaccine, the researchers relied on deep quantitative profiling of the T cell receptor repertoire. Summary of the overall study and its limitations: The authors suggested that each seasonal influenza vaccination may recruit only a limited number of new T cells.

These data are also associated with another study on T cells expressing NK-cell markers. From the second report: TCR beta cDNA libraries were prepared using 5'RACE template switching, which introduced a universal primer site and unique molecular identifiers. In sorted CD3+CD56+NKG2C+, CD3+CD56+NKG2C- and CD3+CD56-NKG2C+ T-cell subsets from about 8 donors, TCR beta-chain repertoires were profiled. Among the eight sequenced donors, seven were HCMV-seropositive and one was HCMV-seronegative. To restrict sorting to alphabetaTCR-expressing T cells, an anti-gammadeltaTCR antibody was added in several experiments. In several donors, the dominant CD3+CD56+NKG2C+ clonotypes were among the top 10 CD8+ clonotypes and accounted for about 1.0-7.0% of CD8+ T cells. Those dominant clonotypes were again the most abundant among CD3+CD56-NKG2C+ cells in a few donors, at about 28.3-60.1%. Whether the expanded NKG2C-expressing T cell clones were specific for HCMV antigens remained unclear. The study sequenced eight donors, all healthy volunteers chosen at random: three men and five women. HCMV serostatus was determined by detecting HCMV-specific IgG in serum with a commercial ELISA kit. Ficoll density gradient centrifugation was used to isolate peripheral blood mononuclear cells from blood. For six donors, bulk peripheral blood T-cell repertoires were also sequenced from unsorted PBMC. Synthesis of cDNA was primed from the TCR beta constant segment and was followed by two consecutive PCR amplification steps. Libraries were sequenced as 2 x 150 bp reads on Illumina HiSeq 2000/2500, MiSeq or NextSeq. MIGEC was used to demultiplex reads and group reads by UMI, and MiTCR was used to assemble and quantify clonotypes. To exclude erroneous sequences, only TCR cDNA sequences supported by at least two reads were retained. The tcR package was used for downstream repertoire analysis, and clonotypes were matched across fractions by CDR3 nucleotide sequence plus V segment. Antigen specificity was annotated against VDJdb with VDJmatch, allowing one amino acid substitution in CDR3.

The sample consisted of PBMCs from blood, taken on the day of vaccination. The sequence joins TRBV3-1 to TRBJ2-7, with the D segment identity uncertain. The sequence was collected from a man aged 50-59 years who received an inactivated influenza vaccine. Donor details come from another sample of the same person, matched by shared clones. The DNA sequence follows: TGTGCCAGCAGCCCACAACGAGTCCTCGGCGAGCAGTACTTC. This gives the protein CASSPQRVLGEQYF.